This T cell receptor (beta chain) was profiled in a study of blood T cells in healthy people across ages. Isolated per sample were at least 6 million PBMCs. Per individual sample, total RNA of at least 5.5 micrograms was extracted. There are a few counts of this clonotype. CDR3 length equals 13 residues. V shed 3 bases and J shed 5 bases, with 8 bases lying between them. Germline values: CDR1 SEHNR, CDR2 FQNEAQ (reference sequence). Sample-barcoded 5' priming and a J-beta primer mix drove a second PCR of 7 to 11 cycles. Each of the cDNA molecules was tagged by a template-switch adaptor with 12 random nucleotides. Each of the samples gave a minimum of 3 million paired-end reads that contained CDR3. Each CDR3 protein gets one entry after TCRdb re-called the 5' RACE reads with MiXCR. The repertoire holds some 320,000 distinct CDR3 sequences, with 27% as singletons.

The rearrangement uses TRBV7-9 and TRBJ2-1; D possibly corresponds to TRBD2 (5 bases). The sequence was collected from a woman in her seventies in good health. Sequencing was performed on blood. CDR3 DNA: TGTGCCAGCAGCTTGGCGGGTCACAATGAGCAGTTCTTC. Translated, it gives CASSLAGHNEQFF.